The next 12 T cell receptor beta chains were all read from a single sample in a study of blood T cells in healthy people across ages. Next came a second PCR, run for about 7 to 12 cycles, which used a sample-barcoded 5' primer along with a J-beta primer mix. Each CDR3 protein is one row after TCRdb ran MiXCR on the 5' RACE reads. Counted here are hundreds of thousands of distinct CDR3 sequences, roughly 44% occurring once; the ten biggest clones make up approximately 20%. Sequenced: blood. The receptors derive from a man in his 60s in good health.

This clonotype came up a few times. The genes are TRBV24-1 and TRBJ1-6, with D perhaps TRBD1 (5 bases). This CDR3 region has 18 residues. The germline V and J ends were trimmed by 6 bases and 8 bases, with 25 bases remaining between them. CDR1 and CDR2 from the germline V gene are KGHDR and SFDVKD. This CDR3 reads CATSLCTAFGEGDSPLHF. The CDR3 nucleotides read TGTGCCACCAGTTTGTGTACAGCCTTCGGCGAAGGGGATTCACCCCTCCACTTT.

V usage is TRBV7-3 and J usage is TRBJ2-1; possible D gene TRBD2, 6 bases. The V and J ends lost 4 bases and 1 base respectively, with 11 bases between them. The V gene's germline CDR1 is SGHTA and CDR2 FQGTGA. The length of the CDR3 is 15 residues. The CDR3 loop reads CASSYPTSSYNEQFF. CDR3 sequence (DNA): TGTGCCAGCAGCTATCCGACTAGTTCCTACAATGAGCAGTTCTTC.

V gene TRBV12-3 or TRBV12-4 combines with J gene TRBJ2-5, with D uncertain. Trimming pared 8 bases from V and 5 bases from J, leaving 15 bases between. The CDR3 runs 13 residues. This chain's CDR3 is CASGHLHRETQYF. The CDR3 DNA sequence: TGTGCCAGCGGCCATTTGCATCGGGAGACCCAGTACTTC.

This clonotype occurred once. The DNA for the CDR3 is TGTGCCAGCAACCAAGGACGGTTTCTTAACTATGGCTACACCTTC. Amino acids: CASNQGRFLNYGYTF. The V gene is TRBV6-4, the J gene TRBJ1-2; D is unclear. The germline gives CDR1 MRHNA, CDR2 SNTAGT. The length of the CDR3 is 15 residues. Trimming shortened V by 7 bases and J by 1 base, and 16 bases separated the two germline ends.

This clonotype was picked up a small number of times. V usage is TRBV4-3 and J usage is TRBJ2-7; D is unresolved. From germline, CDR1 is LGHNA and CDR2 YSLEER. The CDR3 is 14 amino acids. With 4 bases removed from V and 1 base from J, the gap between germline ends came to 11 bases. CDR3 nucleotides: TGCGCCAGCAGCCTTTCCGAAAGGTCCTACGAGCAGTACTTC. It yields the protein CASSLSERSYEQYF.

This clonotype was seen more than once but under ten times. The chain carries TRBV7-2 and TRBJ2-3; the D is unclear. Looked up from germline, CDR1 is SGHTA and CDR2 is FQGNSA. Between the trimmed V and J ends, which lost 0 bases and 5 bases, there was a span of 6 bases. The length of the CDR3 is 13 residues. For the CDR3, the DNA is TGTGCCAGCAGCTTAGCCCGATTAGATACGCAGTATTTT. Protein sequence: CASSLARLDTQYF. Drawing the rest from reference TRBV7-2 and TRBJ2-3, the complete variable domain is GAGVSQSPSNKVTEKGKDVELRCDPISGHTALYWYRQSLGQGLEFLIYFQGNSAPDKSGLPSDRFSAERTGGSVSTLTIQRTQQEDSAVYLCASSLARLDTQYFGPGTRLTVL.

V and J are TRBV7-9 and TRBJ2-5; D perhaps matches TRBD1 (5 bases). Germline-derived CDR1 and CDR2 are SEHNR and FQNEAQ (reference sequence). The CDR3 runs 15 residues. The ends were cut back, 5 bases at V and 2 bases at J, with 15 bases in the middle. CDR3 sequence: CASSPRQLGQETQYF. CDR3 DNA: TGTGCCAGCAGCCCCCGACAGCTGGGACAAGAGACCCAGTACTTC.

This clonotype has more than one count but fewer than ten. The V gene is TRBV7-2, the J gene TRBJ1-1; D is unclear. Germline CDR1 SGHTA, CDR2 FQGNSA. V lost 5 bases to trimming and J lost 2 bases, with 9 bases between them. CDR3 length: 13 residues. The CDR3 nucleotides are TGTGCCAGCAGCATGCTCTTTAACACTGAAGCTTTCTTT. Amino acid sequence: CASSMLFNTEAFF.

This chain connects TRBV4-2 to TRBJ2-3; D unclear. Germline CDR1 LGHNA, CDR2 YNFKEQ. The CDR3 is made up of 16 amino acids. Trimming pared 1 base from V and 0 bases from J, leaving 11 bases between. CDR3 region: CASSQGRAPSTDTQYF. The CDR3, as DNA: TGTGCCAGCAGCCAAGGAAGGGCACCTAGCACAGATACGCAGTATTTT.

The chain uses TRBV9 and TRBJ2-4; 11 nucleotides line up with TRBD2. The J call is in doubt because the DNA end fits TRBJ2-7 better. Germline V gene sequence: CDR1 SGDLS, CDR2 YYNGEE. The CDR3 runs to 15 residues. CDR3 loop: CASSPRLAGLNEQYF. In DNA, the CDR3 is TGTGCCAGCAGCCCCCGACTAGCGGGGTTGAACGAGCAGTACTTC.

This clonotype was counted only a few times. The J gene is TRBJ2-7, the V gene TRBV5-1, with TRBD1 identical over 7 bases. The CDR3 sequence is 14 residues long. V shed 4 bases and J 5 bases; nucleotides not matched to a gene: 9. Germline V gene data show CDR1 as SGHRS and CDR2 as YFSETQ. The chain's CDR3 is CASSPPYRGHEQYF. The CDR3 coding sequence is TGCGCCAGCAGCCCTCCGTACAGGGGCCACGAGCAGTACTTC.

This clonotype was detected only a few times. V and J are TRBV6-1 and TRBJ2-1; D perhaps matches TRBD2 (6 bases). With 5 bases removed from V and 2 bases from J, the gap between germline ends came to 13 bases. CDR3 length: 15 amino acids. The germline gives CDR1 MNHNS, CDR2 SASEGT. The CDR3 nucleotides read TGTGCCAGCAGTAGAAGCGGGTCTGCCTACAATGAGCAGTTCTTC. Protein: CASSRSGSAYNEQFF.